A single T cell receptor beta chain is shown here with its context. Its antigen is as yet unknown. Each sorted subset replicate got 200 ng genomic DNA, tens of thousands of genomes. TCRdb keeps only in-frame clones here, not all; method: immunoSEQ multiplex PCR. The data contain some 1.1 million clones, roughly 80% of them singletons. Recent acute infections and vaccinations were absent in the healthy HIV-negative adult donors. CD4+ cells yielded CD45RA+ naive and CD45RA-negative memory subsets. The data stem from a study of shared clonotypes between healthy human individuals. General study points: As a rule, naive subsets had a larger estimated richness than memory subsets.

CDR3 length equals 14 residues. Germline V CDR1 and CDR2: MNHNS, SASEGT. V dropped 5 bases and J dropped 7; count of bases not matched to a gene: 8. The sequenced sample consisted of memory CD4+ T cells from PBMCs. Stated subset: CD45RA-negative fraction. The J gene is TRBJ2-5, the V gene TRBV6-1; 9 bases line up with TRBD1. The receptor comes from a young man in good health. Some clones in this sample may be carry-over from other donors' samples. Here the CDR3 reads CASSPGQGKGTQYF. The CDR3 coding sequence is TGTGCCAGCAGTCCGGGACAGGGAAAGGGGACCCAGTACTTC.